This T cell receptor (beta chain) was identified in a study of T cell responses to AZD1222 COVID-19 vaccine. Sequenced by immunoSEQ multiplex PCR; TCRdb stores in-frame clones only, minus some. The profile shows 130,000 to 150,000 clones, 88% of them singletons. J lost 8 bases, V lost 1 base, and 5 bases had no gene match. This CDR3 contains 13 residues. Per the germline V gene, CDR1 is SGHRS and CDR2 is YFSETQ. This chain joins TRBV5-1 and TRBJ1-2, with 7 bases that match TRBD1. The sample consisted of peripheral blood, taken on day 0 of AZD1222 vaccination. The receptor was isolated from an adult in good health. The CDR3: CASSLQGESGYTF. DNA for the CDR3: TGCGCCAGCAGCTTGCAGGGGGAAAGCGGCTACACCTTC.